The clone carrying this T cell receptor beta chain was counted a few times. The record originates from a study of blood T cell repertoires in COVID-19. Across the study: The United States, Italy and Spain supplied acute and convalescent COVID-19 samples. T cells, B-cell-depleted T cells, or PBMCs provided the cDNA or gDNA that served as material.

The CDR3 contains 15 residues. V dropped 1 base and J dropped 1 base, with 10 bases sitting between them. Looked up from germline, CDR1 is LGHNT and CDR2 is FRNRAP. Original data processing: Counts of nucleated cells, estimated from reference gene primer amplification, were obtained. Generated by immunoSEQ multiplex PCR, the TCRdb table keeps only in-frame clones and is missing some. V and J calls and clone size are those listed in that table; D and trimming were worked out from the DNA. The sample holds roughly 410,000 clones, 80% to 90% seen once. The source is a woman aged 55-69 years with COVID-19, enrolled during active disease. Sequencing used peripheral blood. The rearrangement uses TRBV12-5 and TRBJ1-1; D remains unclear. CDR3 in DNA: TGTGCTAGTGGTTTGGCGGGGATGAGGAACACTGAAGCTTTCTTT. Protein: CASGLAGMRNTEAFF. The entire variable domain, with the rest obtained from reference TRBV12-5 and TRBJ1-1, is as follows: DARVTQTPRHKVTEMGQEVTMRCQPILGHNTVFWYRQTMMQGLELLAYFRNRAPLDDSGMPKDRFSAEMPDATLATLKIQPSEPRDSAVYFCASGLAGMRNTEAFFGQGTRLTVV.